The rows below give T cell receptor beta chains drawn from one sample of a study of blood T cell repertoires in COVID-19. This table comes from immunoSEQ multiplex PCR, and its TCRdb copy is limited to in-frame clones, with some not included. Of 100,000 to 150,000 clones in the sample, 65% to 85% were seen once. The material sequenced was peripheral blood. The receptors derive from a man aged 30 to 45 with COVID-19, enrolled during active disease. Both conserved end residues are part of each CDR3. Fields, in order: V gene, J gene, CDR3 protein.

TRBV3-1/TRBV3-2	TRBJ1-2	CASGSRQGAGYGYTF
TRBV7-9	TRBJ2-1	CASSLGGQARFYNEQFF
TRBV28	TRBJ2-3	CASSFGASGNADTQYF
TRBV4-3	TRBJ1-1	CASSQDSVLNTEAFF
TRBV5-5	TRBJ2-7	CASSFGTSGLYEQYF
TRBV7-6	TRBJ2-7	CASSRSGTGVYEQYF
TRBV5-6	TRBJ1-5	CASSLGGQTSNQPQHF
TRBV29-1	TRBJ1-2	CSVTDRGGNYGYTF
TRBV5-5	TRBJ2-5	CASSLGQGPGETQYF
TRBV3-1/TRBV3-2	TRBJ2-7	CASSLTGTRSLYEQYF
TRBV9	TRBJ1-2	CASSVAAGGPSYGYTF
TRBV7-2	TRBJ2-5	CASTLTPVRGETQYF
TRBV5-6	TRBJ2-7	CASSLQGKQYF
TRBV3-1/TRBV3-2	TRBJ1-1	CASSQESTANTEAFF
TRBV6-2/TRBV6-3	TRBJ1-4	CASSYSTYGGQATTNEKLFF
TRBV10-3	TRBJ2-4	CAISGGGPLGKNIQYF
TRBV19	TRBJ1-2	CASRVGSGRMNGYTF
TRBV28	TRBJ1-3	CASSLSGVGNTIYF
TRBV21-1	TRBJ2-5	CASSKARGGVQETQYF
TRBV11-2	TRBJ1-1	CASSLVVEAFF
TRBV6-1	TRBJ1-2	CASREGPEVWYGYTF
TRBV9	TRBJ2-3	CASSARGGASTDTQYF
TRBV7-8	TRBJ2-3	CASSPPGTGGTDTQYF
TRBV12-5	TRBJ1-1	CASGLGLLSTEAFF
TRBV2	TRBJ1-3	CASWRGPSGNTIYF
TRBV7-9	TRBJ1-2	CASSPMDRGIRGYTF
TRBV6-2/TRBV6-3	TRBJ2-5	CASSYPTSGGARTQYF
TRBV3-1/TRBV3-2	TRBJ1-1	CASSQEGATTYLSEAFF
TRBV2	TRBJ2-3	CASGQGLMTDTQYF